This T cell receptor beta chain was found in a study of control samples from healthy donors and cancer patients. Clones were read by immunoSEQ multiplex PCR, and TCRdb kept only the in-frame ones, dropping some. The table records 61,000 or so clones, almost 90% of them present only once. The CDR3 contains 16 residues. The germline V gene encodes CDR1 LGHNA and CDR2 YSLEER. V shed 3 bases and J 5 bases; nucleotides not matched to a gene: 7. The material sequenced was PBMCs. The sequence came from a man aged 55 to 69 with colorectal cancer. The rearrangement joins TRBV4-3 to TRBJ1-4; 9 nucleotides match TRBD1. Here the CDR3 reads CASSQGQGGGNEKLFF. CDR3 nucleotides: TGCGCCAGCAGCCAGGGACAGGGCGGGGGGAATGAAAAACTGTTTTTT.